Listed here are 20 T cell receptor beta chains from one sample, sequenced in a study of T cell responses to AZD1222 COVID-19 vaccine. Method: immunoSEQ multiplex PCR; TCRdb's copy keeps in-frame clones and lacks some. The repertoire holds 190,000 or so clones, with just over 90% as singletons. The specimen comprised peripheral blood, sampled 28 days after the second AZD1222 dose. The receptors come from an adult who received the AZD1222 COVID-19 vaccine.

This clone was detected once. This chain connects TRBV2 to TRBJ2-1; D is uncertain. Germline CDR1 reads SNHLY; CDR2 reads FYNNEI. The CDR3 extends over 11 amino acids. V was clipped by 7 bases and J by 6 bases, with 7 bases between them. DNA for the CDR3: TGTGCCAGCAAGGGCTCCAATGAGCAGTTCTTC. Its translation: CASKGSNEQFF.

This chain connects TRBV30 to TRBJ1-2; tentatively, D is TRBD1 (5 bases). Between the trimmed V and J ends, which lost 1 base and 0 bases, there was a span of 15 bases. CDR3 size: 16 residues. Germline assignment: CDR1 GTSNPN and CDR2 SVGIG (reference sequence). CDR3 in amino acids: CAWSGLWDLSNYGYTF. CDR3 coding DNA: TGTGCCTGGAGTGGCTTATGGGACCTTTCTAACTATGGCTACACCTTC.

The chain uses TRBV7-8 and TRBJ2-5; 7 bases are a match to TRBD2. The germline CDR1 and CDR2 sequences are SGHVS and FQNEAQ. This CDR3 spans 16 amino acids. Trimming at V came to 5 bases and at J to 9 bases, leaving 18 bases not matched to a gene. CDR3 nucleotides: TGTGCCAGCAGCGTCCGACTGAGCGGGACTTCCGTGGCCCAGTACTTC. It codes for CASSVRLSGTSVAQYF.

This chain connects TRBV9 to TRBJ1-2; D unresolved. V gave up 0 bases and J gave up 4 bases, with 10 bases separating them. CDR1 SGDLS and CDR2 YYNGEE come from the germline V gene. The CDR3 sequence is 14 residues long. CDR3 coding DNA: TGTGCCAGCAGCGTAGAAGTCAGAAGCTATGGCTACACCTTC. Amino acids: CASSVEVRSYGYTF.

CDR3 sequence: CASSLGTTWETEAFF. CDR3 bases: TGCGCCAGCAGCCTCGGGACAACCTGGGAAACTGAAGCTTTCTTT. This chain uses TRBV5-1 with TRBJ1-1; D may be TRBD1 (6 bases). Germline assignment: CDR1 SGHRS and CDR2 YFSETQ. Trimming shortened V by 4 bases and J by 5 bases, and 18 bases separated the two germline ends. The CDR3 consists of 15 residues.

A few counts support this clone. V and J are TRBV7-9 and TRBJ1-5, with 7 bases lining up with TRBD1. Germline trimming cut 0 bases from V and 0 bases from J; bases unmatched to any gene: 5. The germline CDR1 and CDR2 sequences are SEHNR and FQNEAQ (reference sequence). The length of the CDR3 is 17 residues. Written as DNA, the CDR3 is TGTGCCAGCAGCTTAGCCCCAGGGGGTGTTAGCAATCAGCCCCAGCATTTT. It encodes CASSLAPGGVSNQPQHF.

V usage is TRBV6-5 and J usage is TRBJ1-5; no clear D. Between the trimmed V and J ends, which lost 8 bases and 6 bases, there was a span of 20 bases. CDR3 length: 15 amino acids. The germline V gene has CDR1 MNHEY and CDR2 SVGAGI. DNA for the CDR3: TGTGCCAGCCAAGAACTATGGGGAGAAGCTCAGCCCCAGCATTTT. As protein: CASQELWGEAQPQHF.

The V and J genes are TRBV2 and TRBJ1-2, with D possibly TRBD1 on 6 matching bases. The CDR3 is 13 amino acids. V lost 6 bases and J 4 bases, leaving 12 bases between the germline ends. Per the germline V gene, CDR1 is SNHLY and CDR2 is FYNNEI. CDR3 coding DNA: TGTGCCAGCAGCTGGACAGCTACCTATGGCTACACCTTC. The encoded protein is CASSWTATYGYTF.

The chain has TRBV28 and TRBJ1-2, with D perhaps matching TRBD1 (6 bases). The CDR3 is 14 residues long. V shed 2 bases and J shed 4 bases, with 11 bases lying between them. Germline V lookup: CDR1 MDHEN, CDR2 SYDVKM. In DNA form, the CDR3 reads TGTGCCAGCAGTTTAGGGGGGGCCCGCTATGGCTACACCTTC. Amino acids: CASSLGGARYGYTF.

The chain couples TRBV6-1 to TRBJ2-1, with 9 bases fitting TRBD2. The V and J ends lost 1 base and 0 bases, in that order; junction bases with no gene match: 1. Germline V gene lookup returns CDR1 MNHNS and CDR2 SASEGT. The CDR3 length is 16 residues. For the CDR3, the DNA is TGTGCCAGCAGTGAAGGACTAGCGGCCTCCTACAATGAGCAGTTCTTC. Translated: CASSEGLAASYNEQFF.

CDR3 DNA: TGTGCCAGCAGTGTTGTAGCGCCCCACACCGGGGAGCTGTTTTTT. It codes for CASSVVAPHTGELFF. The rearrangement uses TRBV28 and TRBJ2-2, with a tentative D call TRBD2 (5 bases). Trimming cost V 5 bases and J 3 bases, with 13 bases left between them. CDR3 length: 15 amino acids. The germline gives CDR1 MDHEN, CDR2 SYDVKM.

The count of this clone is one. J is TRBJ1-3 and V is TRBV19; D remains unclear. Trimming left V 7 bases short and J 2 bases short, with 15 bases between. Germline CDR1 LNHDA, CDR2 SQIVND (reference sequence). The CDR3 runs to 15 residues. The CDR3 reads CASNPLRTTGNTIYF. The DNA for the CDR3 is TGTGCCAGTAACCCCTTGCGGACGACTGGAAACACCATATATTTT.

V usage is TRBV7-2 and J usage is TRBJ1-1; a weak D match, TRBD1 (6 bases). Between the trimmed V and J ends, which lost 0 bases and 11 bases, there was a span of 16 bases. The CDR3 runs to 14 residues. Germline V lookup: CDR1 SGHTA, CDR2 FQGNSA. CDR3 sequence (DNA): TGTGCCAGCAGCTTAGCGCTCGCAGGGGAGTCTGCTTTCTTT. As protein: CASSLALAGESAFF.

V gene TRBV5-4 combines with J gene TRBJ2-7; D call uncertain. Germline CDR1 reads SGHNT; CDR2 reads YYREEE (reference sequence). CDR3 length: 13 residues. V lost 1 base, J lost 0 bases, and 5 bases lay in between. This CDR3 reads CASSLRFSYEQYF. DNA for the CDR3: TGTGCCAGCAGCTTGAGGTTCTCCTACGAGCAGTACTTC. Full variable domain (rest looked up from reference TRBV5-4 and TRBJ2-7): ETGVTQSPTHLIKTRGQQVTLRCSSQSGHNTVSWYQQALGQGPQFIFQYYREEENGRGNFPPRFSGLQFPNYSSELNVNALELDDSALYLCASSLRFSYEQYFGPGTRLTVT.

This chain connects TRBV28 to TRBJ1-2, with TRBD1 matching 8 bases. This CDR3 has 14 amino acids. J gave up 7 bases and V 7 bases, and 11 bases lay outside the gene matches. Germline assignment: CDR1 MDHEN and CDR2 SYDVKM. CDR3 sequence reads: CASTPDGTGRGYTF. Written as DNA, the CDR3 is TGTGCCAGCACCCCGGATGGGACAGGTCGTGGCTACACCTTC.

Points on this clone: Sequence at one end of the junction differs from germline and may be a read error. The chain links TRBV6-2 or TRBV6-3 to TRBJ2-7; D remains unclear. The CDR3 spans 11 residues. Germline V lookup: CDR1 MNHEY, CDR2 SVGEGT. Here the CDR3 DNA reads TGTGCCAGCAGTTACTCCCACGAGCAGTACTTC. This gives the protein CASSYSHEQYF.

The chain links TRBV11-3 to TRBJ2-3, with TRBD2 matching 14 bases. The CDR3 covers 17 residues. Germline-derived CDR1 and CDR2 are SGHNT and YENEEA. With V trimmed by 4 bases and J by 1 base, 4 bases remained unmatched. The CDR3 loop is CASSWGLAGVGTDTQYF. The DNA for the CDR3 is TGTGCCAGCAGCTGGGGACTAGCGGGAGTGGGCACAGATACGCAGTATTTT.

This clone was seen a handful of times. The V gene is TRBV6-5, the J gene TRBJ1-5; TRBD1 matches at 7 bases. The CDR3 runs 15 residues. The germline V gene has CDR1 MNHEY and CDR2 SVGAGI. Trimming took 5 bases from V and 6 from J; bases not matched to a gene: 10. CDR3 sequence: CASSPRTGLLQPQHF. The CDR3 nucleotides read TGTGCCAGCAGTCCTCGGACAGGACTCCTTCAGCCCCAGCATTTT.

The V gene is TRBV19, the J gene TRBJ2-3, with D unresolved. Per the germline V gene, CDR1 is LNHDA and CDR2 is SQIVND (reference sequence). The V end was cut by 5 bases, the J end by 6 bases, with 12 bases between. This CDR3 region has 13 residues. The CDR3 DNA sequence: TGTGCCAGTAGTGTCGGGTCTGAGGATACGCAGTATTTT. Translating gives CASSVGSEDTQYF.

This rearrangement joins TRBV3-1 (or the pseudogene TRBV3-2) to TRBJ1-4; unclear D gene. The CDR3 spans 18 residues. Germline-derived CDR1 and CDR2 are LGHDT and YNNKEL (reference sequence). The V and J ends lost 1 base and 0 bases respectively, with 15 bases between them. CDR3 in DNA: TGTGCCAGCAGCCAAGGAGGGCGCGCGGCAGCAACTAATGAAAAACTGTTTTTT. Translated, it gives CASSQGGRAAATNEKLFF.